The T cell receptor beta chain under discussion was sequenced for a study of graft-versus-host responses after intestinal transplantation. The CDR3 is made up of 19 amino acids. Sequencing used immunoSEQ multiplex PCR; TCRdb keeps in-frame clones, though not all of them. The data show approximately 12,000 clones, with over 90% seen just once and 20% to 25% held by the top ten. The chain combines TRBV1 with TRBJ2-7; the table names TRBD2, a call not compared with the DNA. TRBV1 is a pseudogene segment. The source of this sequence is a human patient who received an intestinal transplant, so some T cells may come from the graft donor. This material consisted of PBMCs, taken 109 to 110 days after intestinal transplant. The CDR3 loop reads CTSSQDVGLAGGGSYEQYF. Written as DNA, the CDR3 is TGCACCAGCAGCCAAGATGTGGGACTAGCGGGAGGGGGCTCCTACGAGCAGTACTTC.